The following is a T cell receptor (beta chain) sequence with its context. The sample is drawn from a study of blood T cell repertoires in COVID-19. Study-level information: Donors in the United States, Italy and Spain gave samples during acute or convalescent COVID-19.

Only in-frame clones appear in the TCRdb table, and some are missing; sequencing was by immunoSEQ multiplex PCR. The table has roughly 80,000 clones, around four fifths seen once. The V and J ends lost 10 bases and 6 bases, in that order; junction bases with no gene match: 9. This CDR3 is 13 amino acids long. Germline CDR1 and CDR2: SNHLY and FYNNEI. This chain joins TRBV2 and TRBJ2-1; 7 nucleotides align to TRBD1. The sample consisted of peripheral blood. The sequence came from a human donor in a cohort sampled during active COVID-19. CDR3 sequence (DNA): TGTGCCATCGACAGGGTGGGCGGCAATGAGCAGTTCTTC. Translation gives CAIDRVGGNEQFF.